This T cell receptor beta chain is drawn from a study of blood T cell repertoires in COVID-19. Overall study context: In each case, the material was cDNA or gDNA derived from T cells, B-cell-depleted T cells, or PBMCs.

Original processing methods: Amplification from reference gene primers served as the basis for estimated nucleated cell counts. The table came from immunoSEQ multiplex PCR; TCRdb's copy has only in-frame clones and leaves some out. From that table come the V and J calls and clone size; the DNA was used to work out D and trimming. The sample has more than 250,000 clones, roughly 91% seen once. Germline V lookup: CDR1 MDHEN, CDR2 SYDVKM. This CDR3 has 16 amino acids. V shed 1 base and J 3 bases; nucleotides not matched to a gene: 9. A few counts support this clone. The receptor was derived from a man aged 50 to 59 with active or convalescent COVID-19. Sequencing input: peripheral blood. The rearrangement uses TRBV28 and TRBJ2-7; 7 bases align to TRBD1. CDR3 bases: TGTGCCAGCAGTTTATTAGACAGGGCGGCGGGCTACGAGCAGTACTTC. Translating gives CASSLLDRAAGYEQYF.